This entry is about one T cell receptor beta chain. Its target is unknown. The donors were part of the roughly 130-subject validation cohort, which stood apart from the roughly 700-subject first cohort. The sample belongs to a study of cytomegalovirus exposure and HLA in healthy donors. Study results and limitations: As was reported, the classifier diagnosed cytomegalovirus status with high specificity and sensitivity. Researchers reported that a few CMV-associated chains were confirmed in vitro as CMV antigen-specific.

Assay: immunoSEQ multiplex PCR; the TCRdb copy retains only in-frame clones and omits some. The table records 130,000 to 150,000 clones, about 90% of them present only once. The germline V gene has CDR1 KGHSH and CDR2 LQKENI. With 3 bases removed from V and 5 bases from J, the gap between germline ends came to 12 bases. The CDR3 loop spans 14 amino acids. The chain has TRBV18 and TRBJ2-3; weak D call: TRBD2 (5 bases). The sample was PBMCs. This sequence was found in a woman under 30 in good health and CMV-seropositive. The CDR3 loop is CASSPVGREDTQYF. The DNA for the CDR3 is TGTGCCAGCTCACCCGTGGGCCGGGAAGATACGCAGTATTTT.